A single sample gave rise to the 27 T cell receptor beta chains below, sequenced in a study of T-cell reconstitution after alpha-beta-depleted transplantation in children. The TCRbeta library incorporated unique molecular identifiers. TCRdb ran MiXCR on the PCR reads and lists one entry per CDR3 protein. The data hold 210,000 or so distinct CDR3 sequences, with roughly a tenth observed a single time. The sequenced sample was PBMCs from the stem cell graft donor, obtained from the stem cell graft. These receptors were collected from a human donor who donated a stem cell graft to a child with acute lymphoblastic leukemia.

The rearrangement links TRBV11-2 to TRBJ1-1; 7 nucleotides line up with TRBD1. Germline V gene data show CDR1 as SGHAT and CDR2 as FQNNGV. V shed 0 bases, J shed 6 bases, and the junction held 1 base outside the gene matches. The CDR3 has 13 amino acids. CDR3 region: CASSLDDRAEAFF. The CDR3 coding sequence is TGTGCCAGCAGCTTAGACGACAGGGCTGAAGCTTTCTTT. The variable domain in full, with the rest retrieved from reference TRBV11-2 and TRBJ1-1, is EAGVAQSPRYKIIEKRQSVAFWCNPISGHATLYWYQQILGQGPKLLIQFQNNGVVDDSQLPKDRFSAERLKGVDSTLKIQPAKLEDSAVYLCASSLDDRAEAFFGQGTRLTVV.

The rearrangement uses TRBV10-3 and TRBJ2-1, with TRBD1 matching 9 bases. V lost 3 bases to trimming and J lost 7 bases; unmatched junction nucleotides: 7. Germline assignment: CDR1 ENHRY and CDR2 SYGVKD. The CDR3 runs 15 residues. CDR3 sequence: CAISDGQGSGNEQFF. CDR3 bases: TGTGCCATCAGTGATGGACAGGGGAGCGGTAATGAGCAGTTCTTC.

The chain carries TRBV6-5 and TRBJ2-1, with unresolved D. V lost 0 bases to trimming and J lost 8 bases, with 11 bases between them. Germline loops: CDR1 MNHEY, CDR2 SVGAGI. The CDR3 contains 14 residues. The CDR3, as DNA: TGTGCCAGCAGTTACTCCGGTGGGTGGGATGAGCAGTTCTTC. It translates to CASSYSGGWDEQFF.

The chain combines TRBV5-1 with TRBJ1-1; D ambiguous. Germline V gene data show CDR1 as SGHRS and CDR2 as YFSETQ. Trimming removed 0 bases at V and 4 bases at J, with 16 bases between. The CDR3 has 16 amino acids. CDR3 loop: CASSLAGLGSGTEAFF. The CDR3 DNA reads TGCGCCAGCAGCTTGGCCGGCCTAGGTAGCGGCACTGAAGCTTTCTTT.

This clonotype has just a few counts. This sequence may be a read error, since a much larger clone differs from it by one base. The V and J genes are TRBV7-6 and TRBJ1-1; TRBD1 agrees at 7 bases. Trimming removed 1 base from V and 4 bases from J; junction bases left unmatched: 15. CDR1 and CDR2 (germline): SGHVS, FNYEAQ. This CDR3 is 18 amino acids long. CDR3 in amino acids: CASSLVVGAGGQGTEAFF. CDR3 coding DNA: TGTGCCAGCAGCTTAGTTGTGGGGGCAGGGGGTCAGGGCACTGAAGCTTTCTTT.

The genes are TRBV5-1 and TRBJ1-1, with a tentative D call TRBD1 (6 bases). Germline CDR1 and CDR2: SGHRS and YFSETQ. There are 14 residues in the CDR3. V was shortened by 5 bases and J by 1 base, with 12 bases between the two germline ends. The CDR3 DNA follows: TGCGCCAGCAGTTACGGGACAACGAACACTGAAGCTTTCTTT. The encoded protein is CASSYGTTNTEAFF.

This clonotype came up a few times. At one end the junction does not follow the germline gene, possibly because of a read error. The CDR3 spells CASSLLEIQYF. The CDR3 DNA sequence: TGTGCCAGCAGCCTCTTAGAGATCCAGTACTTC. This chain joins TRBV5-5 and TRBJ2-5; the D is unclear. Looked up from germline, CDR1 is SGHKS and CDR2 is YYEKEE (reference sequence). The CDR3 spans 11 residues.

In this sample, this clonotype turned up many times. The rearrangement uses TRBV7-9 and TRBJ2-2; TRBD2 matches at 7 bases. The germline CDR1 and CDR2 sequences are SEHNR and FQNEAQ (reference sequence). The V and J ends lost 5 bases and 6 bases, in that order; junction bases with no gene match: 15. This CDR3 contains 17 residues. The CDR3 here is CASSPKMRLAPSGELFF. CDR3 sequence (DNA): TGTGCCAGCAGCCCTAAGATGAGACTAGCTCCCTCCGGGGAGCTGTTTTTT.

The chain employs TRBV2 and TRBJ2-1; D is unresolved. CDR1 and CDR2 from the germline V gene are SNHLY and FYNNEI. V was pared by 2 bases and J by 3 bases, with 5 bases between. The CDR3 contains 13 residues. The DNA of the CDR3 is TGTGCCAGCAGTGAAAACCTCTACAATGAGCAGTTCTTC. Translated, it gives CASSENLYNEQFF.

This clonotype was seen many times. V gene TRBV7-2 combines with J gene TRBJ2-2; 11 bases align to TRBD1. With V trimmed by 5 bases and J by 5 bases, 10 bases remained unmatched. This CDR3 has 17 residues. The germline gives CDR1 SGHTA, CDR2 FQGNSA. The chain's CDR3 is CASSRGQGARRTGELFF. CDR3 nucleotide sequence: TGTGCCAGCAGCAGAGGACAGGGGGCTCGACGGACCGGGGAGCTGTTTTTT.

This clonotype was seen many times. The V gene is TRBV15, the J gene TRBJ2-1; 10 bases are a match to TRBD1. Unmatched junction bases numbered 12, after V lost 0 bases and J lost 7 bases. Germline V gives CDR1 LNHNV, CDR2 YYDKDF (reference sequence). The CDR3 is 18 residues long. CDR3 DNA sequence: TGTGCCACCAGCAGAGAATTCGGGACAGGGGCAGTGGGGAATGAGCAGTTCTTC. Its protein is CATSREFGTGAVGNEQFF.

Ten or more counts support this clonotype. The DNA for the CDR3 is TGCAGTGCTAGACGGGGGGACGTCAATGATGAGCAGTTCTTC. This gives the protein CSARRGDVNDEQFF. The chain recombines TRBV20-1 with TRBJ2-1, with 7 bases aligning to TRBD2. The length of the CDR3 is 14 residues. Germline V gene lookup returns CDR1 DFQATT and CDR2 SNEGSKA (reference sequence). Trimming took 2 bases from V and 8 from J; bases not matched to a gene: 9.

This clonotype was counted a few times. The V gene is TRBV6-5, the J gene TRBJ1-2; D call uncertain. Trimming pared 6 bases from V and 8 bases from J, leaving 22 bases between. CDR3 length: 15 amino acids. Per the germline V gene, CDR1 is MNHEY and CDR2 is SVGAGI. The DNA of the CDR3 is TGTGCCAGCAGCCCCCGGGGTCTCGAATCTGGGGGCTACACCTTC. Translated, it gives CASSPRGLESGGYTF.

This clonotype was seen a few times. The chain recombines TRBV9 with TRBJ2-5; 9 nucleotides agree with TRBD2. Germline lookup yields CDR1 SGDLS and CDR2 YYNGEE. The CDR3 runs 15 residues. Trimming removed 0 bases from V and 7 bases from J; junction bases left unmatched: 7. CDR3 sequence reads: CASSVVGLAWGTQYF. CDR3 in DNA: TGTGCCAGCAGCGTAGTGGGACTAGCTTGGGGGACCCAGTACTTC.

This clonotype was counted at least ten times. This chain connects TRBV5-1 to TRBJ2-3; D is undetermined. The germline CDR1 and CDR2 sequences are SGHRS and YFSETQ. V was pared by 0 bases and J by 5 bases, with 13 bases between. CDR3 length: 15 residues. CDR3 nucleotide sequence: TGCGCCAGCAGCTTGGCGAGCATGAAGGAAGATACGCAGTATTTT. This encodes CASSLASMKEDTQYF.

This CDR3 reads CASSSGTQISEQYF. The CDR3 nucleotides are TGCGCCAGCAGTTCCGGGACTCAGATCTCCGAGCAGTACTTC. J is TRBJ2-7 and V is TRBV5-1; D is perhaps TRBD2 (6 bases). Germline values: CDR1 SGHRS, CDR2 YFSETQ. Trimming removed 5 bases at V and 6 bases at J, with 18 bases between. The CDR3 sequence is 14 residues long.

This clonotype occurred a few times. The rearrangement joins TRBV13 to TRBJ2-7; 10 bases are shared with TRBD1. The V gene end was trimmed by 5 bases and the J gene end by 6 bases; junction bases not matched to a gene: 10. The CDR3 consists of 15 residues. CDR1 is PRHDT and CDR2 is FYEKMQ in the germline V gene (reference sequence). The CDR3: CASSPRDRGSREQYF. Here the CDR3 DNA reads TGTGCCAGCAGCCCACGGGACAGGGGATCCCGCGAGCAGTACTTC.

V and J are TRBV5-4 and TRBJ2-7; the match to TRBD1 covers 10 bases. Per the germline V gene, CDR1 is SGHNT and CDR2 is YYREEE (reference sequence). CDR3 length: 15 amino acids. Trimming at V came to 2 bases and at J to 1 base, leaving 3 bases not matched to a gene. CDR3 sequence: CASSFGTGASYEQYF. Here the CDR3 DNA reads TGTGCCAGCAGCTTTGGGACAGGGGCTTCCTACGAGCAGTACTTC. The whole variable domain, remainder taken from reference TRBV5-4 and TRBJ2-7, is ETGVTQSPTHLIKTRGQQVTLRCSSQSGHNTVSWYQQALGQGPQFIFQYYREEENGRGNFPPRFSGLQFPNYSSELNVNALELDDSALYLCASSFGTGASYEQYFGPGTRLTVT.

This clonotype was detected a few times. The rearrangement links TRBV5-1 to TRBJ2-3; possibly TRBD2 for D (6 bases). CDR1 is SGHRS and CDR2 is YFSETQ in the germline V gene. The CDR3 covers 15 residues. V lost 2 bases to trimming and J lost 2 bases, with 12 bases between them. The CDR3 region has the DNA TGCGCCAGCAGCTTTGGAGGGGACCCCACAGATACGCAGTATTTT. Protein product: CASSFGGDPTDTQYF.

This clonotype was counted between two and nine times. V is TRBV6-1 and J is TRBJ2-7; 9 bases are shared with TRBD1. The V gene's germline CDR1 is MNHNS and CDR2 SASEGT. V was pared by 8 bases and J by 4 bases, with 12 bases of the junction left unmatched. The CDR3 loop spans 15 amino acids. The CDR3 here is CASLAGDRDFYEQYF. CDR3 sequence (DNA): TGTGCCAGCCTCGCTGGGGACAGGGATTTTTACGAGCAGTACTTC.

This clonotype was recorded many times. The chain is built from TRBV11-2 and TRBJ2-3; D unresolved. Germline-derived CDR1 and CDR2 are SGHAT and FQNNGV. Trimming took 4 bases from V and 3 from J, leaving 8 bases between them. There are 13 residues in the CDR3. In DNA, the CDR3 is TGTGCCAGCAGCTCCCGAATAACAGATACGCAGTATTTT. This codes for CASSSRITDTQYF.

This clonotype has a count of ten or more. The chain has TRBV10-2 and TRBJ1-5; no clear D gene. The V end was cut by 7 bases, the J end by 7 bases, with 2 bases between. CDR3 length: 9 amino acids. Germline V gives CDR1 WSHSY, CDR2 SAAADI. The CDR3 DNA reads as TGCGCCAGCATGCAGCCCCAGCATTTT. Translating gives CASMQPQHF.

This clonotype was counted at least ten times. The V and J genes are TRBV7-9 and TRBJ2-7; tentative D call: TRBD1 (6 bases). Deletions cut 5 bases from V and 2 bases from J, with 16 bases between. CDR3 length: 15 residues. Looked up from germline, CDR1 is SEHNR and CDR2 is FQNEAQ (reference sequence). The CDR3, as DNA: TGTGCCAGCAGCATTGGACAGAGGGGAACCTACGAGCAGTACTTC. It encodes CASSIGQRGTYEQYF.

V and J are TRBV6-4 and TRBJ2-6; D ambiguous. V was clipped by 2 bases and J by 1 base, with 9 bases between them. CDR3 length: 16 residues. Germline lookup yields CDR1 MRHNA and CDR2 SNTAGT. CDR3 loop: CASSDGGGSGANVLTF. In DNA form, the CDR3 reads TGTGCCAGCAGTGACGGCGGTGGATCTGGGGCCAACGTCCTGACTTTC.

The table lists this clonotype with a few counts. This chain links TRBV18 with TRBJ2-7; D remains ambiguous. The length of the CDR3 is 15 residues. With 2 bases removed from V and 4 bases from J, the gap between germline ends came to 15 bases. Germline CDR1 reads KGHSH; CDR2 reads LQKENI. CDR3 bases: TGTGCCAGCTCACCAGACTGGTCACGGACGTACGAGCAGTACTTC. Residues: CASSPDWSRTYEQYF.

This clonotype was seen a handful of times. The gene calls are TRBV7-2 and TRBJ2-1; 7 bases line up with TRBD1. Trimming took 4 bases from V and 9 from J; bases not matched to a gene: 12. Germline V lookup: CDR1 SGHTA, CDR2 FQGNSA. The CDR3 is 15 residues long. This chain's CDR3 is CASSSKRQGWGEQFF. CDR3 DNA sequence: TGTGCCAGCAGCTCCAAAAGACAGGGTTGGGGTGAGCAGTTCTTC. The complete variable domain, with remaining parts taken from reference TRBV7-2 and TRBJ2-1, reads GAGVSQSPSNKVTEKGKDVELRCDPISGHTALYWYRQSLGQGLEFLIYFQGNSAPDKSGLPSDRFSAERTGGSVSTLTIQRTQQEDSAVYLCASSSKRQGWGEQFFGPGTRLTVL.

CDR3 protein: CASSWDARGTGELFF. In DNA, the CDR3 is TGCGCCAGCAGCTGGGACGCCCGGGGCACCGGGGAGCTGTTTTTT. V usage is TRBV5-1 and J usage is TRBJ2-2; D may match TRBD1 or TRBD2 (5 bases each). There are 15 residues in the CDR3. CDR1 SGHRS and CDR2 YFSETQ come from the germline V gene. V was trimmed by 3 bases and J by 4 bases, leaving 13 bases between them.